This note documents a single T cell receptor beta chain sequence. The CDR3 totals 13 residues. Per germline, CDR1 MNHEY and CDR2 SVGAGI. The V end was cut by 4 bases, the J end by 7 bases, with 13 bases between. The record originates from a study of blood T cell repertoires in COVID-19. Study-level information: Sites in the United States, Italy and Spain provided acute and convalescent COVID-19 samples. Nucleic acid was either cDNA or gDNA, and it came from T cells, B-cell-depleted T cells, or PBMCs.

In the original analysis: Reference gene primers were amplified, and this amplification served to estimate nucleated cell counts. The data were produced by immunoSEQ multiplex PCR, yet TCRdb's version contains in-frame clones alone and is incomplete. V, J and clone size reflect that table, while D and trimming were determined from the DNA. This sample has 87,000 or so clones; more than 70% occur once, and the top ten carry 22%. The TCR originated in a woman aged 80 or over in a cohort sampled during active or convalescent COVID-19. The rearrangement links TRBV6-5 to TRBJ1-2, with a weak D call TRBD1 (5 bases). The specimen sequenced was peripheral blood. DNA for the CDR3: TGTGCCAGCAGTTCCCCAGGGAGGGCTGGCTACACCTTC. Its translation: CASSSPGRAGYTF.